Listed below are T cell receptor beta chains from one sample, sequenced in a study of blood T cell repertoires in COVID-19. Generated by immunoSEQ multiplex PCR, the TCRdb table keeps only in-frame clones and is missing some. The table has about 360,000 clones, over 75% seen once; the top ten hold over 2%. The sample comprised PBMCs or T cells enriched from blood (not recorded which). The receptors come from a woman between 40 and 50 years old with acute COVID-19. Each CDR3 is given with its conserved first and last residue. The D gene is left open where the match is weak. Some rows mark clone size as missing; the rest say once, few, many or name a class of expanded clone.

CDR3 protein: CASRRDRGTDTQYF
CDR3 DNA: TGTGCCAGTAGGCGGGACAGGGGAACAGATACGCAGTATTTT
V gene: TRBV19
J gene: TRBJ2-3
clone size: many
D gene: TRBD1

CDR3 protein: CSVESLYVTDTQYF
CDR3 DNA: TGCAGCGTTGAAAGTCTCTATGTCACAGATACGCAGTATTTT
V gene: TRBV29-1
J gene: TRBJ2-3
clone size: NA
D gene: NA

CDR3 protein: CASSQGDRMNTGELFF
CDR3 DNA: TGTGCCAGCAGCCAAGGGGACAGGATGAACACCGGGGAGCTGTTTTTT
V gene: TRBV4-2
J gene: TRBJ2-2
clone size: NA
D gene: TRBD1

CDR3 protein: CASSLGGRTEAFF
CDR3 DNA: TGTGCCAGCAGCCTAGGGGGCAGAACTGAAGCTTTCTTT
V gene: TRBV11-3
J gene: TRBJ1-1
clone size: NA
D gene: TRBD1

CDR3 protein: CASSQGGWGGGTEKLFF
CDR3 DNA: TGTGCCAGCAGCCAAGGGGGCTGGGGAGGGGGGACTGAAAAACTGTTTTTT
V gene: TRBV4-2
J gene: TRBJ1-4
clone size: NA
D gene: NA

CDR3 protein: CASSTQGSPLHF
CDR3 DNA: TGTGCCAGCAGTACACAGGGTTCACCCCTCCACTTT
V gene: TRBV6-5
J gene: TRBJ1-6
clone size: NA
D gene: NA

CDR3 protein: CASSRGSNYGYTF
CDR3 DNA: TGTGCCAGTAGTCGCGGTTCTAACTATGGCTACACCTTC
V gene: TRBV19
J gene: TRBJ1-2
clone size: NA
D gene: NA

CDR3 protein: CASSKHMNTEAFF
CDR3 DNA: TGTGCCAGTAGTAAACATATGAACACTGAAGCTTTCTTT
V gene: TRBV19
J gene: TRBJ1-1
clone size: NA
D gene: NA

CDR3 protein: CASGEVAGGSYNEQFF
CDR3 DNA: TGTGCCAGCGGTGAGGTAGCGGGGGGATCTTACAATGAGCAGTTCTTC
V gene: TRBV6-1
J gene: TRBJ2-1
clone size: NA
D gene: TRBD2

CDR3 protein: CASSDRANTGELFF
CDR3 DNA: TGTGCCAGTTCCGACAGGGCGAACACCGGGGAGCTGTTTTTT
V gene: TRBV19
J gene: TRBJ2-2
clone size: NA
D gene: TRBD1

CDR3 protein: CASSLGPGDRGYTF
CDR3 DNA: TGCGCCAGCAGCTTGGGGCCAGGGGATCGCGGCTACACCTTC
V gene: TRBV5-1
J gene: TRBJ1-2
clone size: NA
D gene: NA

CDR3 protein: CASSADSSSDTEAFF
CDR3 DNA: TGTGCCAGCAGTGCGGACAGCTCCAGCGACACTGAAGCTTTCTTT
V gene: TRBV28
J gene: TRBJ1-1
clone size: NA
D gene: NA

CDR3 protein: CASTGGSLLNTEAFF
CDR3 DNA: TGCGCCAGCACAGGGGGCAGTTTATTGAACACTGAAGCTTTCTTT
V gene: TRBV5-1
J gene: TRBJ1-1
clone size: NA
D gene: TRBD1

CDR3 protein: CASSEAPNTEAFF
CDR3 DNA: TGTGCCAGCAGTGAGGCCCCGAACACTGAAGCTTTCTTT
V gene: TRBV9
J gene: TRBJ1-1
clone size: NA
D gene: NA

CDR3 protein: CASSRLAGGNEQFF
CDR3 DNA: TGTGCCAGCAGCCGACTAGCGGGAGGTAATGAGCAGTTCTTC
V gene: TRBV27
J gene: TRBJ2-1
clone size: NA
D gene: TRBD2

CDR3 protein: CASSQYRVVNGYTF
CDR3 DNA: TGTGCCAGCAGCCAATACAGGGTTGTCAATGGCTACACCTTC
V gene: TRBV5-8
J gene: TRBJ1-2
clone size: NA
D gene: NA

CDR3 protein: CATLGGRGYTF
CDR3 DNA: TGCGCCACCCTAGGGGGTAGGGGCTACACCTTC
V gene: TRBV10-2
J gene: TRBJ1-2
clone size: NA
D gene: NA

CDR3 protein: CASSPGQGNGNTIYF
CDR3 DNA: TGTGCCAGCAGCCCGGGACAGGGGAACGGAAACACCATATATTTT
V gene: TRBV11-1
J gene: TRBJ1-3
clone size: NA
D gene: TRBD1

CDR3 protein: CAWSVYIGTSGTGGQETQYF
CDR3 DNA: TGTGCCTGGAGCGTTTATATCGGGACTAGCGGTACAGGGGGTCAAGAGACCCAGTACTTC
V gene: TRBV30
J gene: TRBJ2-5
clone size: NA
D gene: TRBD2

CDR3 protein: CASSYSAGLIEKLFF
CDR3 DNA: TGTGCCAGCAGTTACTCGGCAGGGCTGATAGAAAAACTGTTTTTT
V gene: TRBV6-5
J gene: TRBJ1-4
clone size: NA
D gene: NA

CDR3 protein: CASKAGTNTGELFF
CDR3 DNA: TGTGCCAGCAAGGCGGGGACGAACACCGGGGAGCTGTTTTTT
V gene: TRBV2
J gene: TRBJ2-2
clone size: NA
D gene: NA

CDR3 protein: CAISPSTGMNTEAFF
CDR3 DNA: TGTGCCATCAGTCCCTCGACAGGAATGAACACTGAAGCTTTCTTT
V gene: TRBV10-3
J gene: TRBJ1-1
clone size: once
D gene: NA

CDR3 protein: CASTAGAGAGELFF
CDR3 DNA: TGTGCCAGCACTGCGGGGGCGGGTGCCGGGGAGCTGTTTTTT
V gene: TRBV3-1/TRBV3-2
J gene: TRBJ2-2
clone size: NA
D gene: NA

CDR3 protein: CAWTNGQLGNTEAFF
CDR3 DNA: TGTGCCTGGACCAATGGACAGCTTGGGAACACTGAAGCTTTCTTT
V gene: TRBV30
J gene: TRBJ1-1
clone size: NA
D gene: NA

CDR3 protein: CASSISLNTEAFF
CDR3 DNA: TGTGCCAGTAGTATCAGTTTGAACACTGAAGCTTTCTTT
V gene: TRBV19
J gene: TRBJ1-1
clone size: NA
D gene: NA

CDR3 protein: CASSLASSYNSPLHF
CDR3 DNA: TGTGCCAGCAGCTTAGCTAGCTCCTATAATTCACCCCTCCACTTT
V gene: TRBV11-2
J gene: TRBJ1-6
clone size: NA
D gene: NA

CDR3 protein: CASSQGQGANYGYTF
CDR3 DNA: TGTGCCAGCAGCCAAGGACAGGGCGCTAACTATGGCTACACCTTC
V gene: TRBV3-1/TRBV3-2
J gene: TRBJ1-2
clone size: NA
D gene: TRBD1

CDR3 protein: CAISDPLQPYEQYF
CDR3 DNA: TGTGCCATCAGTGACCCCTTACAGCCTTACGAGCAGTACTTC
V gene: TRBV10-3
J gene: TRBJ2-7
clone size: NA
D gene: NA

CDR3 protein: CASSLAPTGFSSPLHF
CDR3 DNA: TGCGCCAGCAGCTTGGCCCCGACAGGGTTTAGTTCACCCCTCCACTTT
V gene: TRBV5-1
J gene: TRBJ1-6
clone size: NA
D gene: TRBD1

CDR3 protein: CASSPLAGDETQYF
CDR3 DNA: TGCGCCAGCAGCCCACTAGCGGGGGATGAGACCCAGTACTTC
V gene: TRBV5-1
J gene: TRBJ2-5
clone size: NA
D gene: TRBD2

CDR3 protein: CASSSGGGRERPEAFF
CDR3 DNA: TGTGCCAGCAGTTCGGGGGGTGGAAGGGAGAGGCCTGAAGCTTTCTTT
V gene: TRBV27
J gene: TRBJ1-1
clone size: NA
D gene: NA

CDR3 protein: CASSGPGEKLFF
CDR3 DNA: TGTGCCAGCAGCGGTCCGGGAGAAAAACTGTTTTTT
V gene: TRBV7-9
J gene: TRBJ1-4
clone size: NA
D gene: NA

CDR3 protein: CASSLMGHQKGVGANVLTF
CDR3 DNA: TGCGCCAGCAGCTTGATGGGACACCAAAAGGGGGTTGGGGCCAACGTCCTGACTTTC
V gene: TRBV5-1
J gene: TRBJ2-6
clone size: NA
D gene: NA